This T cell receptor beta chain was sequenced for a study of early T cells in non-severe SARS-CoV-2 infection. TCRdb used MiXCR to reprocess the 5' RACE reads, holding one entry per CDR3 protein. The top ten clones hold about 1.3% of a sample with fewer than 85,000 distinct CDR3 sequences, about 12% of them seen once. This clonotype was recorded many times. Trimming cost V 4 bases and J 0 bases, with 10 bases left between them. CDR1 is SGHTA and CDR2 is FQGNSA in the germline V gene. CDR3 length: 15 residues. The chain has TRBV7-2 and TRBJ1-5; possibly TRBD1 for D (6 bases). The material sequenced was whole blood. The sequence was collected from an adult who was a healthcare worker with PCR-confirmed SARS-CoV-2 infection or an uninfected control (not recorded which). The CDR3: CASSSTGSSNQPQHF. The CDR3 region has the DNA TGTGCCAGCAGCTCAACAGGGTCTAGCAATCAGCCCCAGCATTTT. The full variable domain, in which reference TRBV7-2 and TRBJ1-5 provide the parts outside the CDR3, is GAGVSQSPSNKVTEKGKDVELRCDPISGHTALYWYRQSLGQGLEFLIYFQGNSAPDKSGLPSDRFSAERTGGSVSTLTIQRTQQEDSAVYLCASSSTGSSNQPQHFGDGTRLSIL.